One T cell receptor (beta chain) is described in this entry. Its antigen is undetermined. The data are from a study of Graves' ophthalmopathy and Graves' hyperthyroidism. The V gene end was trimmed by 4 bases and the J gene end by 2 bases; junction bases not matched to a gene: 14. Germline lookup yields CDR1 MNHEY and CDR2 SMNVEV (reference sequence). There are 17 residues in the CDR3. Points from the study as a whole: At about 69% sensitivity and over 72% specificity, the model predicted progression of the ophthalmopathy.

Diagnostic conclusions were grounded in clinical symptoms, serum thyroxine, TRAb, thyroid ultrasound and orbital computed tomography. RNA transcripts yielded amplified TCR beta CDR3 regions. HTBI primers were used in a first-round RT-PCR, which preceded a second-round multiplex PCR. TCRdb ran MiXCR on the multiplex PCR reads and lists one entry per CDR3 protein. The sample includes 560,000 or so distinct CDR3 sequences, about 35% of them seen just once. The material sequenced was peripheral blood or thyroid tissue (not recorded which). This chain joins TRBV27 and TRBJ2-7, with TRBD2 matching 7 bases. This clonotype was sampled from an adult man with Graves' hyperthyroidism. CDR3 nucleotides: TGTGCCAGCAGTTCTGCCGGGGTGGGGGGGGTCACCTACGAGCAGTACTTC. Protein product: CASSSAGVGGVTYEQYF.